This TCR beta chain was observed in a study of cytomegalovirus exposure and HLA in healthy donors. Broader study findings: Rarity marked most TCR sequences, yet some public TCRs occurred in many donors. Cytomegalovirus association was listed for about 150 TCR beta chains. TRBV6-2, TRBV6-3 and some other V segments were excluded as indistinguishable.

In nominal health when sampled, donors likely had unrecorded immune exposures nonetheless. Notes on this clone: Antigen: not known.

The CDR3 has 13 amino acids. Germline CDR1 is SGDLS and CDR2 is YYNGEE. V lost 3 bases and J lost 0, with 7 bases in between. Primers: 60 Vbeta forward and 13 Jbeta reverse. The table came from immunoSEQ multiplex PCR; TCRdb's copy has only in-frame clones and leaves some out. The repertoire holds about 130,000 clones, with under 12% as singletons. The material sequenced was PBMCs. This chain connects TRBV9 to TRBJ2-7; possible D gene TRBD2, 6 bases. The source of this sequence is a woman under 30 in good health and CMV-seropositive. The CDR3: CASSGGNSYEQYF. In DNA, the CDR3 is TGTGCCAGCAGCGGCGGGAACTCCTACGAGCAGTACTTC. The complete variable domain, with remaining parts taken from reference TRBV9 and TRBJ2-7, reads DSGVTQTPKHLITATGQRVTLRCSPRSGDLSVYWYQQSLDQGLQFLIQYYNGEERAKGNILERFSAQQFPDLHSELNLSSLELGDSALYFCASSGGNSYEQYFGPGTRLTVT.